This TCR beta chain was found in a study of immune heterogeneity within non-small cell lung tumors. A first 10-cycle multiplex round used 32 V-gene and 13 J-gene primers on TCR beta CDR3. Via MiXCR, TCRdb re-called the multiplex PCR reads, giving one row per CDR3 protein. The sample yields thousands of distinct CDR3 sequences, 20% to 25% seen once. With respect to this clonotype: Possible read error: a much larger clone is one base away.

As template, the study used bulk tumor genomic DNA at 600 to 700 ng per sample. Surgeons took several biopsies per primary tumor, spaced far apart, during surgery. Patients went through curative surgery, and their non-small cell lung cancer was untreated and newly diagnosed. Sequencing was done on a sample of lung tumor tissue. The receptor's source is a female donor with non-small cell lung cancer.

CDR3 coding DNA: TGTGCCAGCAGACGCAGGGGGCCCTCGGGTGAGCATTTCTTC. This sequence encodes CASRRRGPSGEHFF. This rearrangement joins TRBV12-3 or TRBV12-4 to TRBJ2-1, with 8 nucleotides matching TRBD1. There are 14 residues in the CDR3.